This T cell receptor beta chain stems from a study of T cell changes during pregnancy in multiple sclerosis. With 4 bases removed from V and 0 bases from J, the gap between germline ends came to 7 bases. This CDR3 is 15 amino acids long. The V gene's germline CDR1 is KGHSH and CDR2 LQKENI. Produced via immunoSEQ multiplex PCR; TCRdb's table is partial and in-frame only. The table lists roughly 110,000 clones, 90% to 95% of them singletons. The chain employs TRBV18 and TRBJ2-6, with D hard to call. The receptor comes from a female donor with multiple sclerosis, enrolled in a pregnancy study. The specimen was peripheral blood, collected in the third trimester of pregnancy. The CDR3 sequence: CASSLKHSGANVLTF. The CDR3 DNA sequence: TGTGCCAGCTCACTCAAACACTCTGGGGCCAACGTCCTGACTTTC.